A selection of T cell receptor beta chains follows, all from one sample in a study of post-analysis software for immune sequencing data. A single record per CDR3 protein comes from TCRdb applying MiXCR to the PCR reads. There are about 200,000 distinct CDR3 sequences in the sample; approximately 28% occur only once, and nearly 3.5% lies in the top ten. Sequencing used blood. The receptors originated from a girl aged 2-17 years with multiple sclerosis. The CDR3 runs from the conserved cysteine through the conserved F or W. The order of the fields is CDR3 protein, CDR3 DNA, D gene, J gene, clone size, V gene. The D gene is left open where the match is weak. Clone size is stated in some rows and not others, as once, few, many or a class when expanded.

CASSLYPFEGSSYEQYF	TGTGCCAGCAGCTTATATCCCTTTGAGGGGAGCTCCTACGAGCAGTACTTC	-	TRBJ2-7	-	TRBV7-8
CATSRDLWDRGQSGELFF	TGTGCCACCAGCAGAGATTTATGGGACAGGGGGCAGTCCGGGGAGCTGTTTTTT	TRBD1	TRBJ2-2	-	TRBV15
CASSPGQGDYEQYF	TGTGCCAGCTCGCCGGGACAGGGGGACTACGAGCAGTACTTC	TRBD1	TRBJ2-7	many	TRBV7-9
CSALRLNTEAFF	TGCAGTGCTCTCAGGTTGAACACTGAAGCTTTCTTT	-	TRBJ1-1	-	TRBV20-1
CASRPTSYEQYF	TGTGCCAGCAGACCAACCTCCTACGAGCAGTACTTC	-	TRBJ2-7	many	TRBV2
CASSLEWAGGPVNEQFF	TGTGCCAGCAGTTTAGAGTGGGCGGGAGGGCCGGTCAATGAGCAGTTCTTC	TRBD2	TRBJ2-1	many	TRBV28
CSVGSGGYGADVLTF	TGCAGCGTTGGTTCAGGGGGCTATGGGGCCGACGTCCTGACTTTC	TRBD1	TRBJ2-6	-	TRBV29-1
CASSPYDREGQYF	TGTGCCAGCAGCCCTTACGACAGGGAGGGCCAGTACTTC	-	TRBJ2-7	-	TRBV3-1
CSAVGEVSYGYTF	TGCAGTGCGGTTGGGGAGGTGTCCTATGGCTACACCTTC	-	TRBJ1-2	-	TRBV20-1
CASSLEKTGGYGYTF	TGTGCCAGCAGCTTGGAAAAGACAGGGGGGTATGGCTACACCTTC	TRBD1	TRBJ1-2	-	TRBV7-8
CAISPGTGDGYTF	TGTGCCATCAGCCCCGGGACAGGGGATGGCTACACCTTC	TRBD1	TRBJ1-2	few	TRBV10-3
CASSTLAGGPETQYF	TGTGCCAGCAGCACACTAGCGGGGGGGCCTGAGACCCAGTACTTC	TRBD2	TRBJ2-5	many	TRBV7-3
CASQRRLSQETQYF	TGTGCCAGCCAAAGGAGACTTTCCCAAGAGACCCAGTACTTC	-	TRBJ2-5	-	TRBV7-2
CASSLRGLNYGYTF	TGTGCCAGCAGCTTAAGGGGTTTGAACTATGGCTACACCTTC	-	TRBJ1-2	-	TRBV13
CASSLAMTSGANEQFF	TGCGCCAGCAGCTTGGCCATGACTAGCGGGGCCAATGAGCAGTTCTTC	TRBD2	TRBJ2-1	many	TRBV5-1
CASSSDKTNQPQHF	TGTGCCAGCAGCTCGGACAAGACTAATCAGCCCCAGCATTTT	-	TRBJ1-5	few	TRBV7-9
CASSLPSPSGEENEQFF	TGTGCCAGCAGTTTACCCTCTCCTAGCGGGGAGGAGAATGAGCAGTTCTTC	TRBD2	TRBJ2-1	many	TRBV27
CSARDHKRGDSETQYF	TGCAGTGCTAGAGATCACAAGCGGGGGGATTCGGAGACCCAGTACTTC	TRBD2	TRBJ2-5	few	TRBV20-1
CAISGRDGAYEQYF	TGTGCCATCAGTGGCCGGGACGGAGCCTACGAGCAGTACTTC	-	TRBJ2-7	many	TRBV10-3
CASSQEPVETQYF	TGTGCCAGCAGCCAAGAACCAGTCGAGACCCAGTACTTC	-	TRBJ2-5	few	TRBV3-1
CRRGGSYEQYF	TGCAGGAGGGGGGGCTCCTACGAGCAGTACTTC	-	TRBJ2-7	-	TRBV20-1
CASSSGRDFDYEQYF	TGTGCCAGCAGCTCCGGCCGGGACTTCGACTACGAGCAGTACTTC	-	TRBJ2-7	-	TRBV11-1
CASSSLWREQNNEQFF	TGTGCCAGCAGCTCCCTGTGGCGGGAGCAGAACAATGAGCAGTTCTTC	TRBD2	TRBJ2-1	-	TRBV7-9
CASSSGHFYEQYF	TGTGCCAGCAGTTCCGGACACTTTTACGAGCAGTACTTC	-	TRBJ2-7	many	TRBV12-3/TRBV12-4
CASSQGNASPAFF	TGTGCCAGCAGCCAAGGGAACGCCTCCCCGGCTTTCTTT	-	TRBJ1-1	-	TRBV3-1